These T cell receptor beta chains were read from a single sample in a study of T-cell reconstitution after alpha-beta-depleted transplantation in children. One entry per CDR3 protein, called by TCRdb with MiXCR from the PCR reads. The sample holds about 580,000 distinct CDR3 sequences, over 20% seen once. Source: PBMCs, taken before TCRalphabeta/CD19-depleted stem cell transplant. All receptors derive from a boy younger than two with Wiskott-Aldrich syndrome, due to receive a stem cell transplant. The CDR3 runs from the conserved cysteine through the conserved F or W. The D gene is left open where the match is weak. Where a row states a size, it is once, few, many or the class of an expanded clone; other rows omit it.

TRBV5-6	few	TRBJ2-7	TRBD1	CASSRSPTGGYEQYF	TGTGCCAGCAGCCGTTCTCCGACAGGGGGGTACGAGCAGTACTTC
TRBV20-1	.	TRBJ1-1	TRBD1	CRVTGMNTEAFF	TGCAGGGTGACAGGGATGAACACTGAAGCTTTCTTT
TRBV28	.	TRBJ1-5	.	CASESRGESNQPQHF	TGTGCCTCAGAGTCGAGGGGGGAGAGCAATCAGCCCCAGCATTTT
TRBV12-3/TRBV12-4	.	TRBJ2-1	TRBD2	CASRQLAVSYNEQFF	TGTGCCAGCAGACAACTAGCGGTCTCCTACAATGAGCAGTTCTTC
TRBV28	.	TRBJ1-5	.	CASSFNSLRNQPQHF	TGTGCCAGCAGTTTCAACAGTCTCCGCAATCAGCCCCAGCATTTT
TRBV7-2	.	TRBJ2-1	TRBD2	CASSLAGGRATNEQFF	TGTGCCAGCAGCTTAGCTGGCGGGAGGGCCACAAATGAGCAGTTCTTC
TRBV20-1	.	TRBJ2-7	TRBD2	CSARTSVMTYEQYF	TGCAGTGCTAGGACTAGCGTGATGACCTACGAGCAGTACTTC
TRBV20-1	.	TRBJ1-2	.	CSARQRGYTF	TGCAGTGCTAGACAACGTGGCTACACCTTC
TRBV5-1	.	TRBJ2-7	.	CASSVSGRIYEQYF	TGCGCCAGCAGCGTCTCAGGACGGATCTACGAGCAGTACTTC
TRBV29-1	.	TRBJ1-1	.	CSVDNRSEAFF	TGCAGCGTTGACAACCGGTCTGAAGCTTTCTTT
TRBV5-1	.	TRBJ1-3	.	CASSHGTAGRGNTIYF	TGCGCCAGCAGCCACGGGACGGCCGGTCGGGGAAACACCATATATTTT
TRBV7-9	.	TRBJ1-4	.	CASSLFLRGNEKLFF	TGTGCCAGCAGCTTATTCTTGCGTGGGAATGAAAAACTGTTTTTT
TRBV28	.	TRBJ2-7	TRBD2	CASSGPGLASYEQYF	TGTGCCAGCAGCGGACCGGGACTAGCGAGTTACGAGCAGTACTTC